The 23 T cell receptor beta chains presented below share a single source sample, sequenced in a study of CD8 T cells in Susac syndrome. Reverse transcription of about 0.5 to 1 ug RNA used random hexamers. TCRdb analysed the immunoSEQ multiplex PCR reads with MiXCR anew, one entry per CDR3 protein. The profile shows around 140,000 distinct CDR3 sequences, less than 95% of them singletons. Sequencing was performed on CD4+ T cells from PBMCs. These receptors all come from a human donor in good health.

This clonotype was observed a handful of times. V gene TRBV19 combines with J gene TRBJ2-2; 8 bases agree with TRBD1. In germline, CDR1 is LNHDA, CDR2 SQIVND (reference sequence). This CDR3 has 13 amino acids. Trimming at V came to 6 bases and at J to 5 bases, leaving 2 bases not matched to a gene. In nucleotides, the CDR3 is TGTGCCAGTAGCCGGACAGGGACCGGGGAGCTGTTTTTT. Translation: CASSRTGTGELFF.

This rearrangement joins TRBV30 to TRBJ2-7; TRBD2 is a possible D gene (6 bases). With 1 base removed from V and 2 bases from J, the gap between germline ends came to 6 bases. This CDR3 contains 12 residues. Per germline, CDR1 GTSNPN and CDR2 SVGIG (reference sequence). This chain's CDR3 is CAWSASAYEQYF. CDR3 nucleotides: TGTGCCTGGAGTGCTAGCGCCTACGAGCAGTACTTC.

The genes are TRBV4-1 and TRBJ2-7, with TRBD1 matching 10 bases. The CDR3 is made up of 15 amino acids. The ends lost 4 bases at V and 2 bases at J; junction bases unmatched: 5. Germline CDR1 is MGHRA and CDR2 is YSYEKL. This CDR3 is CASSLRDRGTYEQYF. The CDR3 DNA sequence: TGCGCCAGCAGCCTCCGGGACAGGGGTACCTACGAGCAGTACTTC.

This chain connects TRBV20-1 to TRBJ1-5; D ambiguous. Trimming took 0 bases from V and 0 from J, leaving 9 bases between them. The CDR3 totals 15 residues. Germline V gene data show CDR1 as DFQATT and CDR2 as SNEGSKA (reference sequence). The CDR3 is CSARDKYRSNQPQHF. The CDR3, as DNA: TGCAGTGCTAGAGATAAATATCGTAGCAATCAGCCCCAGCATTTT.

The CDR3 DNA sequence: TGCGCCAGCAGCTCGGACGGGATGAGTGAGACCCAGTACTTC. It codes for CASSSDGMSETQYF. This rearrangement joins TRBV5-1 to TRBJ2-5; weak D call: TRBD2 (5 bases). The germline CDR1 and CDR2 sequences are SGHRS and YFSETQ. With 3 bases removed from V and 5 bases from J, the gap between germline ends came to 14 bases. This CDR3 has 14 amino acids.

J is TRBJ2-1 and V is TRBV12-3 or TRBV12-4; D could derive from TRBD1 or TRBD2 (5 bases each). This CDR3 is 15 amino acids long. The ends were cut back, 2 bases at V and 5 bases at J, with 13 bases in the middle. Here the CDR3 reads CASSLTWDQHNEQFF. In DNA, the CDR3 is TGTGCCAGCAGTTTAACCTGGGACCAACACAATGAGCAGTTCTTC.

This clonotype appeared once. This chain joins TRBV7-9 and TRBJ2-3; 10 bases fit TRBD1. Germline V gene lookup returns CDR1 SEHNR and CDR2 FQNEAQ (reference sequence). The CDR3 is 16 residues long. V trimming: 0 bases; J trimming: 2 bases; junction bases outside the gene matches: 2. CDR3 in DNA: TGTGCCAGCAGCTTAGCGGGACAGGGGATCACAGATACGCAGTATTTT. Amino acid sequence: CASSLAGQGITDTQYF. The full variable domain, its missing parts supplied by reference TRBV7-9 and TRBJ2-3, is DTGVSQNPRHKITKRGQNVTFRCDPISEHNRLYWYRQTLGQGPEFLTYFQNEAQLEKSRLLSDRFSAERPKGSFSTLEIQRTEQGDSAMYLCASSLAGQGITDTQYFGPGTRLTVL.

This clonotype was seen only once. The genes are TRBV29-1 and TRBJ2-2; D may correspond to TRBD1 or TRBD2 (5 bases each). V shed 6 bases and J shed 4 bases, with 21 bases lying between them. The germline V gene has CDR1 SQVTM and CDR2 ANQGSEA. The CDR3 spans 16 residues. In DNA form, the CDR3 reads TGCAGCGTCGGGGCGACCGGGACGGTGGGCACCGGGGAGCTGTTTTTT. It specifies CSVGATGTVGTGELFF.

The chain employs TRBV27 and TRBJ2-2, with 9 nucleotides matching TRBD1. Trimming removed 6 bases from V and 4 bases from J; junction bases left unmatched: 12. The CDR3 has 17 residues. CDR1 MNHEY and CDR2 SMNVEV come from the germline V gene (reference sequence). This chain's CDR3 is CASSLYPGTGSTGELFF. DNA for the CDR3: TGTGCCAGCAGCCTATATCCCGGGACAGGGAGCACCGGGGAGCTGTTTTTT.

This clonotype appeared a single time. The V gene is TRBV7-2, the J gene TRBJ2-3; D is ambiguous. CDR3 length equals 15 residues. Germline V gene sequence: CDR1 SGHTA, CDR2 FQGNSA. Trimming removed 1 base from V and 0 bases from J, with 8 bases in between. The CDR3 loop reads CASSLDNYSTDTQYF. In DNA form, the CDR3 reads TGTGCCAGCAGCTTAGACAACTACAGCACAGATACGCAGTATTTT.

This chain's CDR3 is CASSFGDYGYTF. For the CDR3, the DNA is TGTGCCAGCAGTTTCGGGGACTATGGCTACACCTTC. The chain joins TRBV12-3 or TRBV12-4 to TRBJ1-2; D not certain. The CDR3 length is 12 residues. The V end lost 3 bases, the J end lost 3 bases, and 5 bases lay between the germline ends.

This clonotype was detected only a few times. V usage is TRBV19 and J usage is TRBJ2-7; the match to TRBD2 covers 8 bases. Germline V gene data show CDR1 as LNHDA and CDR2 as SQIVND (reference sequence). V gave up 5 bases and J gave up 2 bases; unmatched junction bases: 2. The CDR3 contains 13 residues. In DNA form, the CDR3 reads TGTGCCAGTAGTCGGGAGGGAGCCTACGAGCAGTACTTC. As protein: CASSREGAYEQYF.

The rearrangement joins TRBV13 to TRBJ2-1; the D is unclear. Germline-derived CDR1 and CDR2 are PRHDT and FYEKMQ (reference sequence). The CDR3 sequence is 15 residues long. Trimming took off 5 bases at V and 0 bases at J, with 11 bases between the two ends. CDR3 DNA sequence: TGTGCCAGCAGCCCACGGGTGAGCTCCTACAATGAGCAGTTCTTC. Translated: CASSPRVSSYNEQFF.

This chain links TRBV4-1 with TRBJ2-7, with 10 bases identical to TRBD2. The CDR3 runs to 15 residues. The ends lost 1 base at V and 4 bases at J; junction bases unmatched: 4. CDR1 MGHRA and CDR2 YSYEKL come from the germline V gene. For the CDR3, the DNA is TGCGCCAGCAGCCAAGTGAAGCGGGAGGGGTACGAGCAGTACTTC. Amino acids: CASSQVKREGYEQYF.

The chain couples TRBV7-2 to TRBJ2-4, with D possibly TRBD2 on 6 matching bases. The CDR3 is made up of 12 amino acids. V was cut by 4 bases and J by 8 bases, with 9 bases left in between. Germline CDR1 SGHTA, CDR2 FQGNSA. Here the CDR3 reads CASSSGVYIQYF. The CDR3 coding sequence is TGTGCCAGCAGCTCGGGGGTGTACATTCAGTACTTC.

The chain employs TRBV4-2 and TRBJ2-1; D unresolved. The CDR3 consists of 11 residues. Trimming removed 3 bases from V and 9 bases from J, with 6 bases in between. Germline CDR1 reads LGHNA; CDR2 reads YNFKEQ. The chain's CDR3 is CASSHKIEQFF. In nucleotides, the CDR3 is TGTGCCAGCAGCCACAAGATTGAGCAGTTCTTC.

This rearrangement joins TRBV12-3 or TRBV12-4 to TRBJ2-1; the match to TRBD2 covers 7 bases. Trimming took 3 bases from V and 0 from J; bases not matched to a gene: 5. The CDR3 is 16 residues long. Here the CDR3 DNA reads TGTGCCAGCAGTTTGCTCGGGGGGAGCTCCTACAATGAGCAGTTCTTC. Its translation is CASSLLGGSSYNEQFF.

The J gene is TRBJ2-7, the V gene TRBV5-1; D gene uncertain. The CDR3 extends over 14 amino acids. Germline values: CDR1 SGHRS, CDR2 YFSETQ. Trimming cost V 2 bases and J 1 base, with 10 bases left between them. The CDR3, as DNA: TGCGCCAGCAGCTTACTCTATGGATCCTACGAGCAGTACTTC. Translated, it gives CASSLLYGSYEQYF.

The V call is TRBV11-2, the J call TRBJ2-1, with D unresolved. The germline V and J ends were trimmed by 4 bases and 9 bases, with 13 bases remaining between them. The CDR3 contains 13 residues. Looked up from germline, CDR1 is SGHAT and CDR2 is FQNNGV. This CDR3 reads CASSSLPGGEQFF. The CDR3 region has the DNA TGTGCCAGCAGCTCCCTGCCCGGCGGTGAGCAGTTCTTC.

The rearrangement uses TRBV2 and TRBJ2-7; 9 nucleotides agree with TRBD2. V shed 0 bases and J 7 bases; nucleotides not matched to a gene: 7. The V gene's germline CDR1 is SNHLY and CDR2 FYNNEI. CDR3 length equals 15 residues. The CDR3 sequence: CASSEASGSPEEQYF. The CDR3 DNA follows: TGTGCCAGCAGTGAAGCTAGCGGGAGTCCAGAGGAGCAGTACTTC.

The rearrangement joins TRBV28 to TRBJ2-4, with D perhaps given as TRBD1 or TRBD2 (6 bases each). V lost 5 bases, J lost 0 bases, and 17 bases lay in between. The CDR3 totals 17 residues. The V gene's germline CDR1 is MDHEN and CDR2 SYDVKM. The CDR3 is CASSRGGGSLAKNIQYF. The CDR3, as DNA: TGTGCCAGCAGTCGAGGAGGGGGGTCGTTAGCCAAAAACATTCAGTACTTC.

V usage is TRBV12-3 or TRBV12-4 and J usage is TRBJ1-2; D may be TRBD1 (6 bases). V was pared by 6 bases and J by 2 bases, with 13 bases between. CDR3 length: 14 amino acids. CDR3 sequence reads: CASSPGDGNYGYTF. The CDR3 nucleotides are TGTGCCAGCAGCCCAGGGGACGGCAACTATGGCTACACCTTC.

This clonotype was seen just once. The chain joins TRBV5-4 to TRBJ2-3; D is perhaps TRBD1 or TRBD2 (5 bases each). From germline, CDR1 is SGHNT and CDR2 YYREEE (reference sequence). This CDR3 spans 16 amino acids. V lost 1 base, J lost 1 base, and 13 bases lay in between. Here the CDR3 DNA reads TGTGCCAGCAGCTTGCGTCAGGGACCGGGCACAGATACGCAGTATTTT. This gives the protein CASSLRQGPGTDTQYF.